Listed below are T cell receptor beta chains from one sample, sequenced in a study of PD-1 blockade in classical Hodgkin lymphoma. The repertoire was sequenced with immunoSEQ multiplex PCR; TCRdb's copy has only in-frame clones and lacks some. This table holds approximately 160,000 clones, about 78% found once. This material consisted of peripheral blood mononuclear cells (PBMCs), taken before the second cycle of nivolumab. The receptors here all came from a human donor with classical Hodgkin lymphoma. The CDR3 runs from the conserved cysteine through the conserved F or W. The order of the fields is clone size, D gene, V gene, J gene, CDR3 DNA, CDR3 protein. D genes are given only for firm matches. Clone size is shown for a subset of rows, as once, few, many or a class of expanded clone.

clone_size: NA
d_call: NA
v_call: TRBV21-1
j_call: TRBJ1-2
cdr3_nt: TGTGCCAGCAGCAAAGCTGAACAGGAGTTCCCCCACATCCTAGCTAACTATGGCTACACCTTC
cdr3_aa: CASSKAEQEFPHILANYGYTF

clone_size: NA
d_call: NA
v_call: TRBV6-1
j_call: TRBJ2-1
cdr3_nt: TGTGCCAGCAGTGATGGGGCCTACAATGAGCAGTTCTTC
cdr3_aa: CASSDGAYNEQFF

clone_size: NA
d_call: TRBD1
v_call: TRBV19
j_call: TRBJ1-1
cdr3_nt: TGTGCCAGTAGTGGCGCCCGGACAGGCCTAAACACTGAAGCTTTCTTT
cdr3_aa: CASSGARTGLNTEAFF

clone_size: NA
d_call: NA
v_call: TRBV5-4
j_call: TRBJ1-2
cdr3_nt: TGTGCCAGCAGCTTGACAGGTCGCTATGGCTACACCTTC
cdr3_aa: CASSLTGRYGYTF

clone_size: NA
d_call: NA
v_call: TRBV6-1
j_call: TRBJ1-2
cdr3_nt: TGTGCCAGCAGTGATGAAGGGCCCTATGGCTACACCTTC
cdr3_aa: CASSDEGPYGYTF

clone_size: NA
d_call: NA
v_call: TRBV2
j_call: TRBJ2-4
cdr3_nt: TGTGCCAGCAGTGACATAGCTGGTATTCAGTACTTC
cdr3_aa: CASSDIAGIQYF

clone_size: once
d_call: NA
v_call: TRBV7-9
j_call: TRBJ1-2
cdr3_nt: TGTGCCAGCAGCTTAGCAGCGGGGGGCGGCGGCTACACCTTC
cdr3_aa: CASSLAAGGGGYTF

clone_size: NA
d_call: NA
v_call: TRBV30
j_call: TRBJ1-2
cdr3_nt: TGTGCCTGGAGTGGGACAGTTCATGGCTACACCTTC
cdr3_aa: CAWSGTVHGYTF

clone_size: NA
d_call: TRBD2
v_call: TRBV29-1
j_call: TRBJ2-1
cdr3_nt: TGCAGCGTTGGGACTAGCGGGGCCAACAATGAGCAGTTCTTC
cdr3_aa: CSVGTSGANNEQFF

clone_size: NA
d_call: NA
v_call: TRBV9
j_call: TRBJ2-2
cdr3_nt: TGTGCCAGCAGCGTAGGTAGCGTTCGGGGCCTGACCGCCGGGGAGCTGTTTTTT
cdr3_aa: CASSVGSVRGLTAGELFF

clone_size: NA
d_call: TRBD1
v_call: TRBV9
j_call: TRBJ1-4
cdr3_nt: TGTGCCAGCAGCGTAACTGACAGGGGTTATGAAAAACTGTTTTTT
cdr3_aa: CASSVTDRGYEKLFF

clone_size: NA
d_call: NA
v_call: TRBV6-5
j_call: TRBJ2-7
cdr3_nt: TGTGCCAGCAGTTACATGGGGACAAACTACGAGCGGTACTTC
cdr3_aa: CASSYMGTNYERYF

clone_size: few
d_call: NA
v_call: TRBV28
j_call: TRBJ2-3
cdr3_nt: TGTGCCAGCAGTTGGGAAACAGGACAGTCAGATACGCAGTATTTT
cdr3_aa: CASSWETGQSDTQYF

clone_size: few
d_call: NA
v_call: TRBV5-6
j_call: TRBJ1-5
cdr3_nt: TGTGCCAGCAGCTTGGGTAGCAATCAGCCCCAGCATTTT
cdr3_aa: CASSLGSNQPQHF

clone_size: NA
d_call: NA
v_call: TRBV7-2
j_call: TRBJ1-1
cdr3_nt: TGTGCCAGCAGCTTATCCCTACTTAGAGCTGAAGCTTTCTTT
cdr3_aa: CASSLSLLRAEAFF

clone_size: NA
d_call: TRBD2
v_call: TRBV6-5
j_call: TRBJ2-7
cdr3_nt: TGTGCCAGCAGTTACTCGCCTAGCGGCTTCTCCTACGAGCAGTACTTC
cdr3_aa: CASSYSPSGFSYEQYF

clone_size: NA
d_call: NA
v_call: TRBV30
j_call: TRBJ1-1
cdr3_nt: TGTGCCTGGAGTGTAAGACACCTAACTGAAGCTTTCTTT
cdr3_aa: CAWSVRHLTEAFF

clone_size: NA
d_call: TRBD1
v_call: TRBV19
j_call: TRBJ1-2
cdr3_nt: TGTGCCAGTAGTGCAGACAGGGGTCGTCTCTATGGCTACACCTTC
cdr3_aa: CASSADRGRLYGYTF

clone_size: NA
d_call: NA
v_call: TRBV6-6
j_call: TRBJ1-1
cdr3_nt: TGTGCCAGCAGTTTTCATACAGGGCTTGAAGCTTTCTTT
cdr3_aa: CASSFHTGLEAFF

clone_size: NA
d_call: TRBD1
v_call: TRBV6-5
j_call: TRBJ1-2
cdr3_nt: TGTGCCAGCAGTTACAGGGACAGGGGATATGGCTACACCTTC
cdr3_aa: CASSYRDRGYGYTF

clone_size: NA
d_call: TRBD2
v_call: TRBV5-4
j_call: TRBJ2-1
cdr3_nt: TGTGCCAGCAGCTTCCAAGCGGGGAACTACAATGAGCAGTTCTTC
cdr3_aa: CASSFQAGNYNEQFF

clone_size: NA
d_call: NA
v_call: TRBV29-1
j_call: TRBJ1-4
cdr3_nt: TGCAGCGTTGCTAGTAATTGGAAGGAGGAAAAACTGTTTTTT
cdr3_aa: CSVASNWKEEKLFF

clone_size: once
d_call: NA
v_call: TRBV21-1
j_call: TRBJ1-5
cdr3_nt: TGTGCCAGCAGCAAACCCGCGAGGGGCAATCAGCCCCAGCATTTT
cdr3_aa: CASSKPARGNQPQHF

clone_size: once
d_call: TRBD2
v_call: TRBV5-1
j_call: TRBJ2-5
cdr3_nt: TGCGCCAGCAGCTGGCTGACTAGCGGGTTACAAGAGACCCAGTACTTC
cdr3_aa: CASSWLTSGLQETQYF

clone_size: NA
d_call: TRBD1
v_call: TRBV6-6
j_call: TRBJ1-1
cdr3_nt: TGTGCCAGCAGTTCCCGACAGGGCACGAACACTGAAGCTTTCTTT
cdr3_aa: CASSSRQGTNTEAFF

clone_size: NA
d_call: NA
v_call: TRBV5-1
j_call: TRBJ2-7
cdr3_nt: TGCGCCAGCACCTCCGACACAGGAGGCGGCGAGCAGTACTTC
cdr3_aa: CASTSDTGGGEQYF